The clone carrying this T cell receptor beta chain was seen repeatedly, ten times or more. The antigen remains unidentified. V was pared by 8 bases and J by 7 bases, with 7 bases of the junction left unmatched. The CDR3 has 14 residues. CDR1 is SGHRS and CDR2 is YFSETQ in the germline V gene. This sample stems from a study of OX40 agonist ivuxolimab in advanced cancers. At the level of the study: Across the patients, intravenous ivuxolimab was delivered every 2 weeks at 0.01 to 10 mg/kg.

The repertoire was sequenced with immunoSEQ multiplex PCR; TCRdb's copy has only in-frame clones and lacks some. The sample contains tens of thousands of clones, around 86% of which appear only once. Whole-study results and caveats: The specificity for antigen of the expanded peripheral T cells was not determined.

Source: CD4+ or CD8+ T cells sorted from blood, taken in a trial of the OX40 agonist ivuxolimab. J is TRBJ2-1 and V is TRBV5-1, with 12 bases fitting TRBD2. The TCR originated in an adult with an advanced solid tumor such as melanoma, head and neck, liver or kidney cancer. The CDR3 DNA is TGCGCCAGTGCGACTAGCGGGAGCGGAAATGAGCAGTTCTTC. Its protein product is CASATSGSGNEQFF. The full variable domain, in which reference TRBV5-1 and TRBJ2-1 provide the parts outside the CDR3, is KAGVTQTPRYLIKTRGQQVTLSCSPISGHRSVSWYQQTPGQGLQFLFEYFSETQRNKGNFPGRFSGRQFSNSRSEMNVSTLELGDSALYLCASATSGSGNEQFFGPGTRLTVL.